Each of the 2 T cell receptor beta chains below was sequenced from the same sample in a study of early T cells in non-severe SARS-CoV-2 infection (dated by TCRdb to the early 2020s). The method behind the library was 5' RACE. TCRdb names NextSeq 500 as the instrument used. In TCRdb, the public reads were trimmed at Q25 with fastp and aligned with MiXCR, with productive beta chains retained. Duplicate CDR3 protein sequences are folded into a single record with the most common DNA and genes. This sample gives tens of thousands of distinct CDR3 sequences in total; 12% of them show up just once. The top ten clones comprise about 1% of the sample. The starting material was whole blood, obtained at baseline. These receptor sequences come from an adult who was a healthcare worker with PCR-confirmed SARS-CoV-2 infection or an uninfected control (not recorded which). The donor label of this sample is uncertain.

This clonotype has more than one count but fewer than ten. The J gene is TRBJ2-5, the V gene TRBV20-1; 10 nucleotides match TRBD1. Germline-derived CDR1 and CDR2 are DFQATT and SNEGSKA (reference sequence). The CDR3 has 15 amino acids. Trimming took 1 base from V and 4 from J; bases not matched to a gene: 6. The CDR3, as DNA: TGCAGTGCTAGAGTACTGACAGGGGGCGCAGAGACCCAGTACTTC. This encodes CSARVLTGGAETQYF.

The genes are TRBV27 and TRBJ1-6; D gene unclear. This CDR3 comprises 16 residues. Germline values: CDR1 MNHEY, CDR2 SMNVEV (reference sequence). V shed 6 bases and J shed 2 bases, with 14 bases lying between them. CDR3 sequence (DNA): TGTGCCAGCAGCTTAGACCGCGGAGCCTATAATTCACCCCTCCACTTT. Its translation: CASSLDRGAYNSPLHF.